The 14 T cell receptor beta chains below come from one sample, sequenced in a study of T cells in Graves' hyperthyroidism and ophthalmopathy. The source material, RNA transcripts, was used to amplify TCR beta CDR3 regions. First-round RT-PCR with HTBI primers amplified the TCR CDR3 region. From the multiplex PCR reads, TCRdb called clonotypes with MiXCR, one entry per CDR3 protein. This table holds 500,000 to 550,000 distinct CDR3 sequences, under 25% found once. Sequenced sample: blood. The receptors come from a man aged 18 to 35 with Graves' hyperthyroidism.

This clonotype was seen repeatedly, ten times or more. V gene TRBV5-1 combines with J gene TRBJ1-2; 7 bases are shared with TRBD1. Trimming took 7 bases from V and 7 from J; bases not matched to a gene: 13. The CDR3 is 14 residues long. The germline gives CDR1 SGHRS, CDR2 YFSETQ. CDR3 amino acids: CASGPGQADRGYTF. CDR3 DNA sequence: TGCGCCAGCGGCCCAGGACAGGCTGATCGTGGCTACACCTTC. The full variable domain, completed using reference TRBV5-1 and TRBJ1-2, is KAGVTQTPRYLIKTRGQQVTLSCSPISGHRSVSWYQQTPGQGLQFLFEYFSETQRNKGNFPGRFSGRQFSNSRSEMNVSTLELGDSALYLCASGPGQADRGYTFGSGTRLTVV.

The V gene is TRBV28, the J gene TRBJ1-1; D is ambiguous. Germline loops: CDR1 MDHEN, CDR2 SYDVKM. The CDR3 contains 14 residues. Trimming took off 6 bases at V and 0 bases at J, with 11 bases between the two ends. The CDR3 region has the DNA TGTGCCAGCAGGCCCGATGGGGTGAACACTGAAGCTTTCTTT. Residues: CASRPDGVNTEAFF.

This clonotype was observed at least ten times. This rearrangement joins TRBV30 to TRBJ1-1, with unresolved D. Germline V gene sequence: CDR1 GTSNPN, CDR2 SVGIG (reference sequence). V gave up 4 bases and J gave up 0 bases, with 6 bases separating them. The CDR3 is 12 amino acids. In nucleotides, the CDR3 is TGTGCCTGGATGCTCATGAACACTGAAGCTTTCTTT. This gives the protein CAWMLMNTEAFF.

This chain links TRBV12-3 or TRBV12-4 with TRBJ1-2; TRBD1 might be the D (5 bases). Deletions cut 5 bases from V and 2 bases from J, with 18 bases between. This CDR3 has 16 amino acids. In nucleotides, the CDR3 is TGTGCCAGCAGTGAGCCGAGGGGTCTCTCGAACTATGGCTACACCTTC. Protein product: CASSEPRGLSNYGYTF.

This clonotype showed up just a few times. The chain employs TRBV5-1 and TRBJ2-7; a possible D gene is TRBD2 (6 bases). Deletions cut 4 bases from V and 0 bases from J, with 23 bases between. Germline V gene data show CDR1 as SGHRS and CDR2 as YFSETQ. This CDR3 is built from 18 residues. CDR3 coding DNA: TGCGCCAGCAGCCCACGAGGTATCAGCGGGTCCTTCTCCTACGAGCAGTACTTC. It encodes CASSPRGISGSFSYEQYF.

This clonotype was observed at least ten times. This sequence joins TRBV4-1 and TRBJ2-7, with D perhaps TRBD1 (6 bases). This CDR3 contains 15 residues. Germline V lookup: CDR1 MGHRA, CDR2 YSYEKL. V lost 0 bases and J 4 bases, leaving 13 bases between the germline ends. As DNA, the CDR3 is TGCGCCAGCAGCCAAGAAGTGAGGACAGCATACGAGCAGTACTTC. As protein: CASSQEVRTAYEQYF.

This clonotype was seen repeatedly, ten times or more. The gene calls are TRBV12-3 or TRBV12-4 and TRBJ2-5; TRBD1 matches 8 bases. V gave up 8 bases and J gave up 8 bases; unmatched junction bases: 7. There are 12 residues in the CDR3. In nucleotides, the CDR3 is TGTGCCAGCGGACAGGGACCTTCTACCCAGTACTTC. It yields the protein CASGQGPSTQYF.

Remarks on this clonotype: Given a much more abundant clone one base away, this may be a read error. The chain combines TRBV12-3 or TRBV12-4 with TRBJ1-1; no reliable D call. The CDR3 consists of 12 residues. This chain's CDR3 is CASSFGLPEACF. The CDR3 DNA reads as TGTGCCAGCAGTTTCGGCCTCCCTGAAGCTTGCTTT.

This clonotype was counted many times. This sequence joins TRBV19 and TRBJ1-1; no reliable D call. Germline V gene data show CDR1 as LNHDA and CDR2 as SQIVND (reference sequence). Trimming took off 8 bases at V and 0 bases at J, with 10 bases between the two ends. This CDR3 is 13 amino acids long. CDR3 nucleotides: TGTGCCAGTCTTGGAGAGTTGAACACTGAAGCTTTCTTT. This sequence encodes CASLGELNTEAFF.

This clonotype was counted at least ten times. DNA for the CDR3: TGTGCTAGTGGTGCCTCGGGGCGGCCGAACACTGAAGCTTTCTTT. It encodes CASGASGRPNTEAFF. The chain couples TRBV12-5 to TRBJ1-1; weak D call: TRBD1 (5 bases). The CDR3 extends over 15 amino acids. V gave up 5 bases and J gave up 1 base, with 14 bases separating them. Germline CDR1 LGHNT, CDR2 FRNRAP.

The V call is TRBV28, the J call TRBJ2-7; a weak D match, TRBD2 (5 bases). The CDR3 loop spans 16 amino acids. Germline V gives CDR1 MDHEN, CDR2 SYDVKM. Trimming took off 5 bases at V and 0 bases at J, with 17 bases between the two ends. CDR3 amino acids: CASSLSPSLSSYEQYF. The CDR3 bases are TGTGCCAGCAGTCTCTCCCCTAGCCTCTCCTCCTACGAGCAGTACTTC.

This clonotype was seen at least ten times. The chain carries TRBV12-3 or TRBV12-4 and TRBJ1-2, with 7 positions matching TRBD1. V shed 6 bases, J shed 6 bases, and the junction held 7 bases outside the gene matches. The CDR3 extends over 13 amino acids. The CDR3 DNA follows: TGTGCCAGCAGGCAGACAGGGAGCGATGGCTACACCTTC. Its translation is CASRQTGSDGYTF.

At least ten counts were recorded for this clonotype. The chain couples TRBV6-1 to TRBJ1-1; D not certain. Per the germline V gene, CDR1 is MNHNS and CDR2 is SASEGT. V dropped 3 bases and J dropped 1 base, with 6 bases sitting between them. This CDR3 has 13 amino acids. The CDR3 spells CASSEGTNTEAFF. In DNA, the CDR3 is TGTGCCAGCAGTGAGGGTACGAACACTGAAGCTTTCTTT.

V usage is TRBV12-3 or TRBV12-4 and J usage is TRBJ2-7, with TRBD1 identical over 8 bases. Germline trimming cut 5 bases from V and 1 base from J; bases unmatched to any gene: 1. The CDR3 has 13 residues. This chain's CDR3 is CASSDRGSYEQYF. The CDR3 DNA follows: TGTGCCAGCAGTGACAGGGGTTCCTACGAGCAGTACTTC.